These 3 T cell receptor beta chains share one sample of origin, sequenced in a study of human T cells and chemical hapten exposure. Time point indicated: patch test 2, 6 weeks after DPC sensitization. The treatment here: therapeutic diphenylcyclopropenone sensitization with weekly scalp DPC. TCRdb reprocessed the RACE reads with MiXCR, giving one entry per CDR3 protein. The sample holds 35,000 to 45,000 distinct CDR3 sequences, more than 8.5% seen once. The sequenced sample was whole blood, obtained in connection with sensitization to the hapten diphenylcyclopropenone (DPC). The receptors were sampled from a woman in her thirties or forties with alopecia areata. Some clones in this sample may be carry-over from other donors' samples.

In its sample, this clonotype was seen many times. The chain recombines TRBV5-1 with TRBJ1-6, with 7 bases aligning to TRBD1. This CDR3 is 14 amino acids long. CDR1 SGHRS and CDR2 YFSETQ come from the germline V gene. V lost 9 bases, J lost 5 bases, and 8 bases stayed unmatched. The CDR3 loop reads CANLQGRDNSPLHF. CDR3 sequence (DNA): TGCGCCAATCTACAGGGGAGGGATAATTCACCCCTCCACTTT. Supplemented by reference TRBV5-1 and TRBJ1-6, the full variable domain reads KAGVTQTPRYLIKTRGQQVTLSCSPISGHRSVSWYQQTPGQGLQFLFEYFSETQRNKGNFPGRFSGRQFSNSRSEMNVSTLELGDSALYLCANLQGRDNSPLHFGNGTRLTVT.

This clonotype appeared many times. The chain employs TRBV20-1 and TRBJ1-2; 7 positions agree with TRBD1. Germline CDR1 is DFQATT and CDR2 is SNEGSKA (reference sequence). V lost 3 bases and J lost 1; bases outside the gene matches: 8. This CDR3 has 15 amino acids. The CDR3 bases are TGCAGTGCTAGCGGAGGGGGCAGCAGTAACTATGGCTACACCTTC. It encodes CSASGGGSSNYGYTF.

This clonotype was observed at least ten times. The rearrangement joins TRBV6-1 to TRBJ2-1, with 9 bases identical to TRBD1. The CDR3 is made up of 15 amino acids. Losses at the gene ends were 2 bases for V and 7 bases for J; bases not matched to a gene: 6. The germline V gene has CDR1 MNHNS and CDR2 SASEGT. Here the CDR3 reads CASSETWTGENEQFF. The CDR3 DNA reads TGTGCCAGCAGTGAAACGTGGACAGGGGAAAATGAGCAGTTCTTC.